This T cell receptor beta chain was captured by sequencing in a study of blood T cell repertoires in COVID-19. Study in general: From T cells, B-cell-depleted T cells, or PBMCs came the material, which was cDNA or gDNA.

Only in-frame clones appear in the TCRdb table, and some are missing; sequencing was by immunoSEQ multiplex PCR. The sample holds some 160,000 clones, around four fifths seen once. The ends were cut back, 3 bases at V and 4 bases at J, with 18 bases in the middle. CDR1 and CDR2 from the germline V gene are MNHNS and SASEGT. The CDR3 is 16 residues long. The sequence derives from a woman at least 80 years old with COVID-19, enrolled during active disease. J is TRBJ1-2 and V is TRBV6-1; D is unclear. The sample was peripheral blood. Written as DNA, the CDR3 is TGTGCCAGCAGTGACCCCGGCACGGGGTACGCCTATGGCTACACCTTC. Amino acid sequence: CASSDPGTGYAYGYTF.